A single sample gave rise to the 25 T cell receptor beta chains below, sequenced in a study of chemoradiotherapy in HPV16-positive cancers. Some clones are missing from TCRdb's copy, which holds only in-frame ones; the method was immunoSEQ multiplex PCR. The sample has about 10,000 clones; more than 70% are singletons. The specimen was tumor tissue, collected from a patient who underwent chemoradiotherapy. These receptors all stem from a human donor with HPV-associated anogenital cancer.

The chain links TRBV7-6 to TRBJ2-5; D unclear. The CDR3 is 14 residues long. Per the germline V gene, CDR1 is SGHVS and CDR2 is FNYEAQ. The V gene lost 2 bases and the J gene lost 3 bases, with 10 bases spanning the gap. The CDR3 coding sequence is TGTGCCAGCAGCTTAACCCCCCGGGAAGAGACCCAGTACTTC. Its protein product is CASSLTPREETQYF.

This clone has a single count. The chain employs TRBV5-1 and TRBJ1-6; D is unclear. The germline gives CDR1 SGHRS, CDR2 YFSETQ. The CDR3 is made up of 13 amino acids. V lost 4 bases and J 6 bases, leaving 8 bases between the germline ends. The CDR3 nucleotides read TGCGCCAGCAGCGCACAGAGTAATTCACCCCTCCACTTT. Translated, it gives CASSAQSNSPLHF.

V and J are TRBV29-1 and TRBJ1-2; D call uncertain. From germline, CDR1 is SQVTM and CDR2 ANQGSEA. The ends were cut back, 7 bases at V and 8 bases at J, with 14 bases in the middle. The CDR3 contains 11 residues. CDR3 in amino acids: CSGHGPGGYTF. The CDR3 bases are TGCAGCGGCCACGGACCTGGGGGCTACACCTTC.

The CDR3: CAWSPTKDTEAFF. The CDR3 DNA reads TGTGCCTGGAGTCCCACTAAGGACACTGAAGCTTTCTTT. The chain links TRBV30 to TRBJ1-1; D unresolved. The CDR3 contains 13 residues. V shed 2 bases and J shed 3 bases, with 10 bases lying between them. CDR1 and CDR2 (germline): GTSNPN, SVGIG (reference sequence).

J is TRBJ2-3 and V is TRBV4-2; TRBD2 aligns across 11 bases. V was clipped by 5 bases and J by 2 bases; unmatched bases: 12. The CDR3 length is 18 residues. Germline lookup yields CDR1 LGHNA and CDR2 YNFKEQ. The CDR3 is CASSKRASGGTYTDTQYF. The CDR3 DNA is TGTGCCAGCAGCAAGCGGGCTAGCGGGGGGACGTACACAGATACGCAGTATTTT.

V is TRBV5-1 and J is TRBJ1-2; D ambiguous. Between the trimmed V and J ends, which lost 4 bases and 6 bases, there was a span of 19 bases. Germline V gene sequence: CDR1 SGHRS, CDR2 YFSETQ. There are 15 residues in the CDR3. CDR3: CASSPRTESPHGYTF. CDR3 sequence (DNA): TGCGCCAGCAGCCCGCGGACGGAGAGCCCGCATGGCTACACCTTC.

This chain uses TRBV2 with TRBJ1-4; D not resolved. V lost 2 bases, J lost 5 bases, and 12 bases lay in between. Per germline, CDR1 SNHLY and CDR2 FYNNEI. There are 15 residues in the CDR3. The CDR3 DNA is TGTGCCAGCAGTGAAACAAACAGCGTAAATGAAAAACTGTTTTTT. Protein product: CASSETNSVNEKLFF.

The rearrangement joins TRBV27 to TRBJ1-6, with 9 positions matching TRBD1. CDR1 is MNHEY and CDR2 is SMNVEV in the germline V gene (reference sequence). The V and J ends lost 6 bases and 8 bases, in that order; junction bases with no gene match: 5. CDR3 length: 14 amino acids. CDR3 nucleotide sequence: TGTGCCAGCAGACAGGGGGCAGGGGATTCACCCCTCCACTTT. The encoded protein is CASRQGAGDSPLHF.

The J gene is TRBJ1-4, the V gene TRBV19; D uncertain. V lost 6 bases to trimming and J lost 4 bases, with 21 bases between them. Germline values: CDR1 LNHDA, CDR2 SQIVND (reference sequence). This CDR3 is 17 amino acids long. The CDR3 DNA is TGTGCCAGTAGCTTTATACAGAACGTGATAATTAATGAAAAACTGTTTTTT. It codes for CASSFIQNVIINEKLFF.

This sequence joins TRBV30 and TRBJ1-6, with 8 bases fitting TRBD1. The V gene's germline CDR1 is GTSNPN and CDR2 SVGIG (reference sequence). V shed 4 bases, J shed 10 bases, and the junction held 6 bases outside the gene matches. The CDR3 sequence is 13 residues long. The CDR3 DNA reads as TGTGCCTGGACGATGGCAGGGGGCTCACCCCTCCACTTT. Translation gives CAWTMAGGSPLHF.

The CDR3 region has the DNA TGTGCCAGCAGTGAAGGGTGGAGGAACTATGGCTACACCTTC. As protein: CASSEGWRNYGYTF. V usage is TRBV6-1 and J usage is TRBJ1-2; D remains ambiguous. The V end lost 1 base, the J end lost 2 bases, and 8 bases lay between the germline ends. CDR1 is MNHNS, CDR2 SASEGT, per germline. CDR3 length: 14 residues.

The CDR3 DNA reads TGTGCCAGCAGCTTGGACGGGCTTAATTCACCCCTCCACTTT. Its translation: CASSLDGLNSPLHF. This chain links TRBV5-4 with TRBJ1-6; D not certain. The CDR3 covers 14 residues. V lost 0 bases and J 6 bases, leaving 7 bases between the germline ends. Germline V lookup: CDR1 SGHNT, CDR2 YYREEE (reference sequence).

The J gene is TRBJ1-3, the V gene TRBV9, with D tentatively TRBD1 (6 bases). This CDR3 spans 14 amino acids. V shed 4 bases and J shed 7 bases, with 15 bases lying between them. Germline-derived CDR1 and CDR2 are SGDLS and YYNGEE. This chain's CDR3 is CASSPGGSRNTIYF. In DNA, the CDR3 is TGTGCCAGCAGCCCCGGGGGCTCACGGAACACCATATATTTT.

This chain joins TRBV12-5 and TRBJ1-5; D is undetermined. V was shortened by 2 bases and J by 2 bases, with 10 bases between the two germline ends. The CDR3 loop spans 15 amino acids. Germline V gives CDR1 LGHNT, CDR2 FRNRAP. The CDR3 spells CASGLKGSGNQPQHF. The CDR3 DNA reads TGTGCTAGTGGTTTGAAGGGTTCGGGCAATCAGCCCCAGCATTTT.

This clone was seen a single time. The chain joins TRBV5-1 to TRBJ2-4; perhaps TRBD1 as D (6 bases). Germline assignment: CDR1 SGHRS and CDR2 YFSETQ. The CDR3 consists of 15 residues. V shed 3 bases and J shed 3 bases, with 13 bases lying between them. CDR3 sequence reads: CASSSGQFFKNIQYF. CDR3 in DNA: TGCGCCAGCAGCTCCGGACAGTTTTTCAAAAACATTCAGTACTTC.

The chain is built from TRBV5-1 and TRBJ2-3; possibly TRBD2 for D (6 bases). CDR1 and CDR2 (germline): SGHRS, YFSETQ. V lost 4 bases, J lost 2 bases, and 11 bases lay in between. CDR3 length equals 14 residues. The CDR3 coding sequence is TGCGCCAGCAGCGAGGGACTGTTCACAGATACGCAGTATTTT. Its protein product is CASSEGLFTDTQYF.

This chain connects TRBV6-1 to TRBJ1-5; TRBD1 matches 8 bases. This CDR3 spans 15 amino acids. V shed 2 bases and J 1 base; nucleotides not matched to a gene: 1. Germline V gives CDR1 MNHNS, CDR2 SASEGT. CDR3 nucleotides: TGTGCCAGCAGTGAATGGACAGGGAGCAATCAGCCCCAGCATTTT. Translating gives CASSEWTGSNQPQHF.

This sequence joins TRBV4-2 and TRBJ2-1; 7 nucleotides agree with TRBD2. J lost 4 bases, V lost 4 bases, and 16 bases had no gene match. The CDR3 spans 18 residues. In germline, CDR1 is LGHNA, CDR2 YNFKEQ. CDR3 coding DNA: TGTGCCAGCAGCCCTACCGCGAAACAGCGGGGACCTTACAATGAGCAGTTCTTC. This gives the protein CASSPTAKQRGPYNEQFF.

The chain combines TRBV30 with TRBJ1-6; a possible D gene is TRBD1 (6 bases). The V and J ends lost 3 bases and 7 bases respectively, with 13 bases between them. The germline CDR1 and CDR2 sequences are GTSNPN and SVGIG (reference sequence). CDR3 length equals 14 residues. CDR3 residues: CAWRVGGLNSPLHF. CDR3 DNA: TGTGCCTGGAGGGTCGGGGGGCTGAATTCACCCCTCCACTTT.

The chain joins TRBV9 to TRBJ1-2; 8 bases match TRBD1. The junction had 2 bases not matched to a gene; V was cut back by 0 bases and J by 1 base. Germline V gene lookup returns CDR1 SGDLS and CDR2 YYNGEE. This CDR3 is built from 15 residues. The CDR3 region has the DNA TGTGCCAGCAGCGTAGGACAGGGGTATAACTATGGCTACACCTTC. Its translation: CASSVGQGYNYGYTF.

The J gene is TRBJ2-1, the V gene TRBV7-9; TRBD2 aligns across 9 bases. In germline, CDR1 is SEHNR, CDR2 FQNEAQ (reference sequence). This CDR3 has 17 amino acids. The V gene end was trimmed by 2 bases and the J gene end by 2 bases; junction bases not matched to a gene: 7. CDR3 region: CASSLPLRGGAYNEQFF. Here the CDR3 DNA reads TGTGCCAGCAGCTTACCTTTGCGGGGGGGAGCCTACAATGAGCAGTTCTTC.

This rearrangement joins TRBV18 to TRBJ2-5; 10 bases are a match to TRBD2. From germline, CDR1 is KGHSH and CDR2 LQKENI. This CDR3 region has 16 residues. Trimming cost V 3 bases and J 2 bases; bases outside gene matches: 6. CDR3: CASSPGGTSAQETQYF. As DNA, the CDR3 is TGTGCCAGCTCACCCGGCGGGACTAGCGCACAAGAGACCCAGTACTTC.

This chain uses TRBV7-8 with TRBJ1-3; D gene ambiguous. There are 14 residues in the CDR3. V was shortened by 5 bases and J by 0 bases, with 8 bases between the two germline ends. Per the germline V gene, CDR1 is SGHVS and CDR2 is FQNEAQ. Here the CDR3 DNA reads TGTGCCAGCAGCCCCTTTATCTCTGGAAACACCATATATTTT. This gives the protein CASSPFISGNTIYF.

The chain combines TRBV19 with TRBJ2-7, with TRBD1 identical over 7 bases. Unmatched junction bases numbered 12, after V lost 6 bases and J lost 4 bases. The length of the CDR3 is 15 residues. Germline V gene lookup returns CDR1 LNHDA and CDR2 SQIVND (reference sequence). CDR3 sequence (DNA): TGTGCCAGTAGCGGACATGCTGGACAGGCGTACGAGCAGTACTTC. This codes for CASSGHAGQAYEQYF.

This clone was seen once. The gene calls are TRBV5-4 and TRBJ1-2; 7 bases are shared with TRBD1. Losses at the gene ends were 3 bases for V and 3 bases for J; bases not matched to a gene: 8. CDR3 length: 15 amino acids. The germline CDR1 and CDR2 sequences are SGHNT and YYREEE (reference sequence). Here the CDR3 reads CASSSPRGTDYGYTF. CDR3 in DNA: TGTGCCAGCAGCTCACCCCGAGGGACAGACTATGGCTACACCTTC.